These 9 T cell receptor beta chains share one sample of origin, sequenced in a study of T cells in Graves' hyperthyroidism and ophthalmopathy. Amplified regions were TCR beta CDR3 sequences from RNA transcripts. The HTBI primer set was used in a first-round RT-PCR of the TCR CDR3. Using its own MiXCR run on the multiplex PCR reads, TCRdb lists one record per CDR3 protein. This sample has roughly 580,000 distinct CDR3 sequences, with about 14% found just once. Sequencing used blood. The receptors originated from a woman in her thirties with Graves' hyperthyroidism that later progressed to Graves' ophthalmopathy.

This clonotype was picked up many times. The rearrangement links TRBV6-1 to TRBJ2-1; 7 nucleotides match TRBD2. The CDR3 sequence is 14 residues long. Germline V gene lookup returns CDR1 MNHNS and CDR2 SASEGT. J lost 3 bases, V lost 5 bases, and 4 bases had no gene match. The CDR3 DNA reads TGTGCCAGCAGTTCTCTAGCGGTCTACAATGAGCAGTTCTTC. Its protein is CASSSLAVYNEQFF.

This sequence joins TRBV12-3 or TRBV12-4 and TRBJ1-5; the D gene is possibly TRBD1 (5 bases). The CDR3 loop spans 13 amino acids. Trimming removed 5 bases at V and 7 bases at J, with 12 bases between. The CDR3 here is CASSRRGVQPQHF. In DNA form, the CDR3 reads TGTGCCAGCAGTAGAAGAGGGGTGCAGCCCCAGCATTTT.

Turning to this clonotype: The germline gene is not matched at one end of the junction; a read error may be the cause. The chain combines TRBV29-1 with TRBJ2-7, with D perhaps assigned TRBD1 or TRBD2 (5 bases each). The CDR3 extends over 12 amino acids. In germline, CDR1 is SQVTM, CDR2 ANQGSEA. CDR3 sequence reads: CNVDGGTYEQYF. In nucleotides, the CDR3 is TGCAACGTTGATGGGGGTACTTACGAGCAGTACTTC.

In its sample, this clonotype was seen many times. The chain carries TRBV6-2 or TRBV6-3 and TRBJ2-1; TRBD2 might be the D (5 bases). This CDR3 comprises 11 residues. Germline V gene data show CDR1 as MNHEY and CDR2 as SVGEGT. The V gene lost 9 bases and the J gene lost 8 bases, with 11 bases spanning the gap. The CDR3 DNA is TGTGCCAGTACTAGAGGGTATGAGCAGTTCTTC. Residues: CASTRGYEQFF.

This clonotype was seen repeatedly, ten times or more. This chain uses TRBV19 with TRBJ2-1; 8 nucleotides agree with TRBD2. V dropped 5 bases and J dropped 6; count of bases not matched to a gene: 9. This CDR3 is built from 15 residues. Looked up from germline, CDR1 is LNHDA and CDR2 is SQIVND (reference sequence). The DNA for the CDR3 is TGTGCCAGTAGTGGGGTAGCGGGGAACACCAATGAGCAGTTCTTC. This gives the protein CASSGVAGNTNEQFF.

This clonotype showed up many times. The V call is TRBV12-3 or TRBV12-4, the J call TRBJ1-1; D call uncertain. The V gene lost 5 bases and the J gene lost 5 bases, with 9 bases spanning the gap. This CDR3 has 12 amino acids. CDR3 DNA sequence: TGTGCCAGCAGTCCCCAGGTAACTGAAGCTTTCTTT. Protein: CASSPQVTEAFF.

The chain has TRBV5-4 and TRBJ2-6, with 10 bases matching TRBD1. Trimming at V came to 4 bases and at J to 1 base, leaving 5 bases not matched to a gene. CDR1 is SGHNT and CDR2 is YYREEE in the germline V gene (reference sequence). CDR3 length: 17 amino acids. In nucleotides, the CDR3 is TGTGCCAGCAGCCTCGGGACAGGGGTATCTGGGGCCAACGTCCTGACTTTC. Encoded protein: CASSLGTGVSGANVLTF.

This clonotype was observed at least ten times. The chain is built from TRBV12-3 or TRBV12-4 and TRBJ2-7; the D gene could be TRBD1 or TRBD2 (5 bases each). This CDR3 is built from 14 residues. V gave up 1 base and J gave up 4 bases, with 11 bases separating them. CDR3 loop: CASSLGDADYEQYF. The CDR3 bases are TGTGCCAGCAGTTTAGGGGACGCAGATTACGAGCAGTACTTC.

This clonotype was found a few times. This chain uses TRBV13 with TRBJ2-2; 12 positions match TRBD2. The germline V gene encodes CDR1 PRHDT and CDR2 FYEKMQ (reference sequence). The CDR3 is made up of 18 amino acids. The V gene end was trimmed by 6 bases and the J gene end by 6 bases; junction bases not matched to a gene: 14. For the CDR3, the DNA is TGTGCCAGCAGACTACATTCTAGCGGGAGGGCGGGAGCCGGGGAGCTGTTTTTT. Its protein product is CASRLHSSGRAGAGELFF. Drawing the rest from reference TRBV13 and TRBJ2-2, the complete variable domain is AAGVIQSPRHLIKEKRETATLKCYPIPRHDTVYWYQQGPGQDPQFLISFYEKMQSDKGSIPDRFSAQQFSDYHSELNMSSLELGDSALYFCASRLHSSGRAGAGELFFGEGSRLTVL.